The TCR beta chain under discussion was sequenced for a study of CD8+ T cells in alopecia areata. After isolation, RNA underwent reverse transcription to generate cDNA as the sequencing template. Data came from immunoSEQ multiplex PCR; TCRdb stores just in-frame clones and leaves some out. The sample has 120,000 to 150,000 clones, about nine tenths seen once. The germline V gene has CDR1 MDHEN and CDR2 SYDVKM. With V trimmed by 2 bases and J by 5 bases, 2 bases remained unmatched. This CDR3 has 13 amino acids. This material consisted of CD8+ T cells sorted from blood, taken at week 0. This rearrangement joins TRBV28 to TRBJ1-2, with TRBD1 identical over 7 bases. This sequence originates from a human donor with alopecia areata. The CDR3 bases are TGTGCCAGCAGTTTAGACAGGGTATATGGCTACACCTTC. It is translated as CASSLDRVYGYTF.